Described below is a single T cell receptor beta chain sequence and its context. This specimen belongs to a study of CD8 T cells in Susac syndrome. Random hexamers served to reverse transcribe about 0.5 to 1 ug RNA. TCRdb passed the immunoSEQ multiplex PCR reads through MiXCR, listing each CDR3 protein once. The sample has about 130,000 distinct CDR3 sequences; approximately 95% are singletons. The sequenced sample was CD8+ T cells from PBMCs. The receptor's source is a human donor with multiple sclerosis.

CDR3 DNA sequence: TGTGCCAGCAGCACCCGGACAGGGAGAACGGAGACCCAGTACTTC. It specifies CASSTRTGRTETQYF. The chain uses TRBV7-2 and TRBJ2-5; 8 bases are shared with TRBD1. V gave up 5 bases and J gave up 5 bases; unmatched junction bases: 10. Germline V lookup: CDR1 SGHTA, CDR2 FQGNSA. The CDR3 totals 15 residues.